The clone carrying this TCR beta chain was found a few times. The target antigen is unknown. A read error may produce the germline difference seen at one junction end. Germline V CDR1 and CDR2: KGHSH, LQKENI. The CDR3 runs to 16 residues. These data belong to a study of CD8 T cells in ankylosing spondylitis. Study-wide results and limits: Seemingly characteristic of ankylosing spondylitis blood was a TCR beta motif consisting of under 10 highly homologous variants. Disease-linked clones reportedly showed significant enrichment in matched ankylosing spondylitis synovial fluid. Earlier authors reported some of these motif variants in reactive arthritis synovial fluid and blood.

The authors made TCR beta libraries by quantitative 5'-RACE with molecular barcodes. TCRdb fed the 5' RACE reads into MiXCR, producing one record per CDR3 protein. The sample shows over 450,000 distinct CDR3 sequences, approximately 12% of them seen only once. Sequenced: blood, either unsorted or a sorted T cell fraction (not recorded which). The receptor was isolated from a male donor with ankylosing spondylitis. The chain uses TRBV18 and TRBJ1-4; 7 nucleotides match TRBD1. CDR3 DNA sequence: TGTGCCAGCTCATCACCCGACAGGGCCCCTCGGGAAAAACTGTTTTTT. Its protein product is CASSSPDRAPREKLFF.